This T cell receptor beta chain appears in the sequencing data of a study of shared clonotypes between healthy human individuals. Study-level points and caveats: Researchers found naive subsets generally carried larger estimated richness than memory subsets.

Per germline, CDR1 MNHEY and CDR2 SVGAGI. This CDR3 contains 15 residues. Deletions cut 5 bases from V and 4 bases from J, with 14 bases between. Worth noting for this clone: Its antigen is currently unknown.

The study drew its donors from healthy HIV-negative adults without recent acute infections or vaccinations. Sequencing used immunoSEQ multiplex PCR; TCRdb keeps in-frame clones, though not all of them. The repertoire holds 2 million to 2.5 million clones, with more than 85% as singletons. This clonotype was obtained from a man between 18 and 35 years old in good health. Some clones in this sample may be carry-over from other donors' samples. The J gene is TRBJ2-2, the V gene TRBV6-5; tentatively, D is TRBD2 (6 bases). Sequencing was performed on naive CD4+ T cells from PBMCs. Subset here: CD45RA+ positively selected. This CDR3 reads CASSTRGRGTGELFF. CDR3 DNA sequence: TGTGCCAGCAGTACGCGGGGTCGGGGCACCGGGGAGCTGTTTTTT.